These 15 T cell receptor beta chains came from one sample sequenced in a study of cytomegalovirus exposure and HLA in healthy donors. Amplification used 60 Vbeta primers and 13 Jbeta primers. The method was immunoSEQ multiplex PCR; TCRdb's version includes in-frame clones alone and lacks a portion of them. The repertoire includes 170,000 or so clones, almost 85% of them detected once, and about 0.39% sits in the top ten. Material for sequencing was PBMCs. Source of these receptors: a boy aged 2 to 9 in good health and CMV-seronegative.

This chain links TRBV4-1 with TRBJ1-2; D is unclear. Trimming took off 4 bases at V and 0 bases at J, with 9 bases between the two ends. The germline CDR1 and CDR2 sequences are MGHRA and YSYEKL. The CDR3 contains 14 residues. CDR3: CASSPTRANYGYTF. In DNA form, the CDR3 reads TGCGCCAGCAGCCCTACGAGGGCTAACTATGGCTACACCTTC.

The chain employs TRBV7-9 and TRBJ2-2; 12 bases map to TRBD2. The CDR3 totals 16 residues. Germline V gene lookup returns CDR1 SEHNR and CDR2 FQNEAQ (reference sequence). V trimming: 5 bases; J trimming: 2 bases; junction bases outside the gene matches: 3. The CDR3 DNA reads TGTGCCAGCAGCCGACTAGCGGGAGACAACACCGGGGAGCTGTTTTTT. Protein: CASSRLAGDNTGELFF.

The J gene is TRBJ2-2, the V gene TRBV5-1; TRBD2 aligns across 13 bases. Trimming at V came to 0 bases and at J to 3 bases, leaving 23 bases not matched to a gene. The CDR3 loop spans 24 amino acids. CDR1 and CDR2 from the germline V gene are SGHRS and YFSETQ. Here the CDR3 DNA reads TGCGCCAGCAGCTTGGCCGGAGGGGTTAGGGGAGGACTAGCGGGAGCAGATGACACCGGGGAGCTGTTTTTT. Its protein product is CASSLAGGVRGGLAGADDTGELFF.

The chain combines TRBV4-1 with TRBJ1-4, with D possibly TRBD1 on 5 matching bases. The CDR3 has 17 residues. Germline CDR1 reads MGHRA; CDR2 reads YSYEKL. V lost 1 base, J lost 0 bases, and 12 bases lay in between. The DNA for the CDR3 is TGCGCCAGCAGCCAAGTCTACCAGGGTGCAACTAATGAAAAACTGTTTTTT. Encoded protein: CASSQVYQGATNEKLFF.

V usage is TRBV5-1 and J usage is TRBJ2-7; a weak D match, TRBD1 (6 bases). Germline values: CDR1 SGHRS, CDR2 YFSETQ. V was clipped by 1 base and J by 5 bases, with 13 bases between them. The length of the CDR3 is 14 residues. CDR3 loop: CASSLSQGVHEQYF. CDR3 nucleotide sequence: TGCGCCAGCAGCTTGTCACAGGGTGTCCACGAGCAGTACTTC.

This chain uses TRBV27 with TRBJ1-4; TRBD1 is a possible D gene (5 bases). The CDR3 extends over 15 amino acids. Germline-derived CDR1 and CDR2 are MNHEY and SMNVEV (reference sequence). V dropped 4 bases and J dropped 0 bases, with 9 bases sitting between them. CDR3 amino acids: CASSSGTTTNEKLFF. In nucleotides, the CDR3 is TGTGCCAGCAGTTCAGGGACTACAACTAATGAAAAACTGTTTTTT.

J is TRBJ1-5 and V is TRBV6-1; 9 bases are shared with TRBD1. Looked up from germline, CDR1 is MNHNS and CDR2 is SASEGT. Unmatched junction bases numbered 6, after V lost 2 bases and J lost 7 bases. This CDR3 comprises 15 residues. The CDR3 here is CASSETGGAGQPQHF. CDR3 DNA sequence: TGTGCCAGCAGTGAAACAGGGGGCGCGGGACAGCCCCAGCATTTT.

V is TRBV21-1 and J is TRBJ2-1; TRBD1 is the table's D call, not checked against the DNA. TRBV21-1 is flagged as a pseudogene. The CDR3 has 12 amino acids. The CDR3 sequence is CASKSFNNEQFF. CDR3 sequence (DNA): TGTGCCAGCAAATCATTCAACAATGAGCAGTTCTTC.

This chain's CDR3 is CASNLGVNTEAFF. The CDR3 DNA sequence: TGTGCCAGCAATCTTGGAGTCAACACTGAAGCTTTCTTT. This rearrangement joins TRBV6-6 to TRBJ1-1; no firm D call. V gave up 7 bases and J gave up 2 bases, with 11 bases separating them. Germline values: CDR1 MNHNY, CDR2 SVGAGI (reference sequence). The CDR3 totals 13 residues.

The rearrangement joins TRBV4-1 to TRBJ1-5, with TRBD1 as a possible D gene (5 bases). Trimming shortened V by 3 bases and J by 1 base, and 13 bases separated the two germline ends. Germline V CDR1 and CDR2: MGHRA, YSYEKL. There are 16 residues in the CDR3. For the CDR3, the DNA is TGCGCCAGCAGCCATGTTCAGGGTACGAGCAATCAGCCCCAGCATTTT. This translates into CASSHVQGTSNQPQHF.

The chain combines TRBV30 with TRBJ1-2; D unclear. V dropped 1 base and J dropped 0 bases, with 9 bases sitting between them. The CDR3 has 14 amino acids. CDR1 is GTSNPN, CDR2 SVGIG, per germline (reference sequence). The CDR3 sequence: CAWSEQLANYGYTF. CDR3 bases: TGTGCCTGGAGTGAACAGTTAGCTAACTATGGCTACACCTTC.

This chain joins TRBV15 and TRBJ2-7, with 7 bases aligning to TRBD1. The CDR3 loop spans 16 amino acids. Germline CDR1 and CDR2: LNHNV and YYDKDF (reference sequence). The trim removed 2 bases at V and 3 bases at J, leaving 10 bases unmatched. DNA for the CDR3: TGTGCCACCAGCAGACAAAAGACAGGGCAATTCTACGAGCAGTACTTC. Residues: CATSRQKTGQFYEQYF. Complete variable domain (other parts from reference TRBV15 and TRBJ2-7): DAMVIQNPRYQVTQFGKPVTLSCSQTLNHNVMYWYQQKSSQAPKLLFHYYDKDFNNEADTPDNFQSRRPNTSFCFLDIRSPGLGDTAMYLCATSRQKTGQFYEQYFGPGTRLTVT.

The chain recombines TRBV4-1 with TRBJ2-3; no clear D gene. The CDR3 totals 14 residues. Germline-derived CDR1 and CDR2 are MGHRA and YSYEKL. V lost 1 base and J lost 3, with 8 bases in between. The CDR3 sequence is CASSQVDLTDTQYF. The CDR3 bases are TGCGCCAGCAGCCAAGTCGACTTGACAGATACGCAGTATTTT.

V gene TRBV28 combines with J gene TRBJ2-3; TRBD1 matches 10 bases. Per germline, CDR1 MDHEN and CDR2 SYDVKM. The CDR3 spans 17 residues. Trimming at V came to 5 bases and at J to 5 bases, leaving 13 bases not matched to a gene. The CDR3 DNA is TGTGCCAGCAGTATTGACGGGACAGGGGTGGGAGAAGATACGCAGTATTTT. Amino acid sequence: CASSIDGTGVGEDTQYF.

The CDR3 coding sequence is TGTGCCAGCAGTCCGAGACAGGGGACTTTCCCCCAAAAGAACATTCAGTACTTC. It translates to CASSPRQGTFPQKNIQYF. The chain uses TRBV7-9 and TRBJ2-4; TRBD1 matches at 8 bases. The germline gives CDR1 SEHNR, CDR2 FQNEAQ (reference sequence). Trimming took 6 bases from V and 7 from J; bases not matched to a gene: 20. The CDR3 loop spans 18 amino acids.